This TCR beta chain derives from a study of shared clonotypes between healthy human individuals. Study in general: Each donor's CD4 naive and CD4 memory cells filled three plates apiece, CD8 naive two, and CD8 memory one. Study-level points and caveats: Sequencing of the sorted subsets was shown by rarefaction to be incomplete despite large depth.

Authors' processing steps: Filtering was not the same, since immunoSEQ gave junction-only sequences without quality scores. The assay was immunoSEQ multiplex PCR, and TCRdb's table has in-frame clones only and misses some. For V, J and clone size, that table is used; D and trimming come from the DNA. Of 2 million to 2.5 million clones in the sample, roughly 95% were seen once. The split of CD4+ cells yielded CD45RA+ naive and CD45RA-negative memory subsets. With respect to this clone: The antigen is undetermined.

Sequencing was carried out using naive CD4+ T cells sorted from blood. The subset here: CD45RA+ positively selected. The TCR comes from a young man in good health.

The CDR3 loop is CASSLRTIAYEQYF. The CDR3 DNA reads TGCGCCAGCAGCCTACGGACCATAGCGTACGAGCAGTACTTC. The V call is TRBV4-1, the J call TRBJ2-7, with D maybe TRBD2 (5 bases). This CDR3 is built from 14 residues. V shed 4 bases and J shed 4 bases, with 14 bases lying between them. Per the germline V gene, CDR1 is MGHRA and CDR2 is YSYEKL.